This T cell receptor beta chain was captured by sequencing in a study of CDR3 diversity in severe acne. In this sample, this clonotype turned up many times. TCRdb itself ran the PCR reads through MiXCR, one entry per CDR3 protein. The sample consists of tens of thousands of distinct CDR3 sequences, 51% of them appearing once. V lost 3 bases and J lost 5, with 10 bases in between. The CDR3 is made up of 13 amino acids. CDR1 is SEHNR, CDR2 FQNEAQ, per germline (reference sequence). The rearrangement joins TRBV7-9 to TRBJ2-5, with D perhaps matching TRBD1 or TRBD2 (5 bases each). Input material: blood. This TCR was recovered from a male donor in good health, without acne. As DNA, the CDR3 is TGTGCCAGCAGCTTCCGGGACGGGGAGACCCAGTACTTC. Its translation is CASSFRDGETQYF.